These 5 T cell receptor beta chains were all obtained from the same sample, sequenced in a study of control samples from healthy donors and cancer patients. Assay: immunoSEQ multiplex PCR; the TCRdb copy retains only in-frame clones and omits some. Altogether fewer than 250,000 clones are present, about 90% being singletons, with the ten largest covering 1.5% to 2%. Sample: blood. These receptors originate from a young man in good health.

The genes are TRBV30 and TRBJ1-3; D unresolved. V was shortened by 6 bases and J by 4 bases, with 16 bases between the two germline ends. There are 14 residues in the CDR3. Germline V CDR1 and CDR2: GTSNPN, SVGIG (reference sequence). The CDR3 sequence: CACPGLLGGNTIYF. DNA of the CDR3: TGTGCCTGCCCCGGCCTTCTAGGAGGAAACACCATATATTTT.

The chain joins TRBV2 to TRBJ1-1; the D is unclear. The CDR3 is made up of 10 amino acids. V lost 0 bases and J lost 7, with 0 bases in between. Germline V gene sequence: CDR1 SNHLY, CDR2 FYNNEI. The CDR3 here is CASSEAEAFF. Written as DNA, the CDR3 is TGTGCCAGCAGTGAAGCTGAAGCTTTCTTT.

The chain uses TRBV9 and TRBJ1-5, with 7 bases lining up with TRBD1. With V trimmed by 0 bases and J by 11 bases, 11 bases remained unmatched. The CDR3 is 15 amino acids. Germline loops: CDR1 SGDLS, CDR2 YYNGEE. The CDR3 here is CASSVDEGANSAQHF. CDR3 nucleotide sequence: TGTGCCAGCAGCGTAGACGAGGGGGCGAATTCGGCCCAGCATTTT. Full variable domain (remainder filled in from reference TRBV9 and TRBJ1-5): DSGVTQTPKHLITATGQRVTLRCSPRSGDLSVYWYQQSLDQGLQFLIQYYNGEERAKGNILERFSAQQFPDLHSELNLSSLELGDSALYFCASSVDEGANSAQHFGDGTRLSIL.

The V gene is TRBV5-6, the J gene TRBJ2-1; either TRBD1 or TRBD2 may supply D (5 bases each). V lost 1 base and J 16 bases, leaving 15 bases between the germline ends. The CDR3 contains 12 residues. Per the germline V gene, CDR1 is SGHDT and CDR2 is YYEEEE. CDR3 sequence: CASSLFGTKYFF. CDR3 coding DNA: TGTGCCAGCAGCTTGTTCGGGACGAAGTATTTCTTC. Full variable domain (rest looked up from reference TRBV5-6 and TRBJ2-1): DAGVTQSPTHLIKTRGQQVTLRCSPKSGHDTVSWYQQALGQGPQFIFQYYEEEERQRGNFPDRFSGHQFPNYSSELNVNALLLGDSALYLCASSLFGTKYFFGPGTRLTVL.

The chain recombines TRBV7-6 with TRBJ2-1; D remains ambiguous. CDR1 SGHVS and CDR2 FNYEAQ come from the germline V gene. The CDR3 is made up of 13 amino acids. The ends were cut back, 1 base at V and 3 bases at J, with 4 bases in the middle. DNA of the CDR3: TGTGCCAGCAGCTTAGGGGACTACAATGAGCAGTTCTTC. It encodes CASSLGDYNEQFF.